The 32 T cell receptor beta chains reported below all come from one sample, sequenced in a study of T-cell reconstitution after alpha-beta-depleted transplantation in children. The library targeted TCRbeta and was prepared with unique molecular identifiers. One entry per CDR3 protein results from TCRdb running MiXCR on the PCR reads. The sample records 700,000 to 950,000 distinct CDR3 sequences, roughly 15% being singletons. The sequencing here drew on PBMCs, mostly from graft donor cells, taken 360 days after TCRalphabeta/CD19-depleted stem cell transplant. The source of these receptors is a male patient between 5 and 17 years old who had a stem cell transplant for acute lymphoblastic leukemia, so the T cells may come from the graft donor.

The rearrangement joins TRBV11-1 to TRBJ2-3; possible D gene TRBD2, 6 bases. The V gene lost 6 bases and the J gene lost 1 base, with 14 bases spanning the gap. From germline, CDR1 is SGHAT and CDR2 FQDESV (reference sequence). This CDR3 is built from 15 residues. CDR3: CASRLRGEGTDTQYF. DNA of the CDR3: TGTGCCAGCAGGCTCAGAGGGGAGGGCACAGATACGCAGTATTTT.

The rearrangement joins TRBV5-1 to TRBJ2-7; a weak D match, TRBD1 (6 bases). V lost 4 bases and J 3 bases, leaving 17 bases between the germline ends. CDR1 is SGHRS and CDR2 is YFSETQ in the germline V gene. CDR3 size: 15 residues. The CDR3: CASSPQGWKRYEQYF. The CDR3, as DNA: TGCGCCAGCAGCCCACAGGGTTGGAAACGCTACGAGCAGTACTTC.

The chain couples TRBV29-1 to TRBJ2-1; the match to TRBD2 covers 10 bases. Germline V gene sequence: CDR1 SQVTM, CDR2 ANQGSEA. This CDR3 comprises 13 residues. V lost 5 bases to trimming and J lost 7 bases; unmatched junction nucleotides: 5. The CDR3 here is CSVIPSGRNEQFF. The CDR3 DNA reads TGCAGCGTTATACCTAGCGGGAGAAATGAGCAGTTCTTC.

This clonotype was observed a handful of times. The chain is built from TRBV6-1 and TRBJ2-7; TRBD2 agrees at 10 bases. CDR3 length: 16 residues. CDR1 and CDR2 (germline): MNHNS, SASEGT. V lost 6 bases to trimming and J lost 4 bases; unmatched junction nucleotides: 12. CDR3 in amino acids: CASRQTSTSGAYEQYF. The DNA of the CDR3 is TGTGCCAGCAGGCAAACTTCAACTAGCGGGGCGTACGAGCAGTACTTC.

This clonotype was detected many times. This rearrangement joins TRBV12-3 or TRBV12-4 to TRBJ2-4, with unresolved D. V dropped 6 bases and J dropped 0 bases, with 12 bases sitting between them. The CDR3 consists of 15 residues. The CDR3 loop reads CASRAPYPAKNIQYF. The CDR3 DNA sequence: TGTGCCAGCAGGGCCCCTTACCCAGCCAAAAACATTCAGTACTTC.

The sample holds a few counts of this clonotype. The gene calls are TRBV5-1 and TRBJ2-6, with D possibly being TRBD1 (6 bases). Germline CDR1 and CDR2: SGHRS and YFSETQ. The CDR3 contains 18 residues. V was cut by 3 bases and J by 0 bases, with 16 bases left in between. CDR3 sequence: CASSWAGTQTSGANVLTF. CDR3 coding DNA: TGCGCCAGCAGCTGGGCCGGGACACAGACCTCTGGGGCCAACGTCCTGACTTTC.

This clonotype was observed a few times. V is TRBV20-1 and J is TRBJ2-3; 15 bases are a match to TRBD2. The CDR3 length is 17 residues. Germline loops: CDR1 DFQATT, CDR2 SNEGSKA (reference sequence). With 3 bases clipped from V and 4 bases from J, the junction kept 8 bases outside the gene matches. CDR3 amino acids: CSASGLAGGRLPDTQYF. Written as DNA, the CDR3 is TGCAGTGCTAGCGGACTAGCGGGAGGGAGATTGCCAGATACGCAGTATTTT.

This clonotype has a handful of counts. CDR3 bases: TGCAGCGTTAAGGCGGGAGGGCCGGGTGAGCAGTACTTC. It is translated as CSVKAGGPGEQYF. The chain joins TRBV29-1 to TRBJ2-7; 9 bases align to TRBD2. Looked up from germline, CDR1 is SQVTM and CDR2 is ANQGSEA. This CDR3 contains 13 residues. The V gene end was trimmed by 5 bases and the J gene end by 7 bases; junction bases not matched to a gene: 9.

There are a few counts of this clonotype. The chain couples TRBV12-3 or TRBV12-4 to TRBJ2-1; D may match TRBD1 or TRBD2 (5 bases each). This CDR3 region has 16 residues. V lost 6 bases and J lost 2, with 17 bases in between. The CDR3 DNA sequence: TGTGCCAGCAGCTGGGGACCCCCGGACGCCTACAATGAGCAGTTCTTC. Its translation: CASSWGPPDAYNEQFF.

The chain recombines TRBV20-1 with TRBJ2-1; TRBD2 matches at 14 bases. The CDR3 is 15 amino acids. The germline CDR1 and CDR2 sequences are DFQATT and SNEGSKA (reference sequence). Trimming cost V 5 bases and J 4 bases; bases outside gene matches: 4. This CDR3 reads CSAWTSGRRYNEQFF. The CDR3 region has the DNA TGCAGTGCTTGGACTAGCGGGAGGAGGTACAATGAGCAGTTCTTC.

The DNA of the CDR3 is TGTGCCAGCAGTTTGGGAGCCTCATTACGGAGCAATGAGCAGTTCTTC. The encoded protein is CASSLGASLRSNEQFF. The chain recombines TRBV27 with TRBJ2-1; weak D call: TRBD2 (5 bases). Germline V gene data show CDR1 as MNHEY and CDR2 as SMNVEV (reference sequence). The CDR3 totals 16 residues. V shed 3 bases and J shed 6 bases, with 18 bases lying between them.

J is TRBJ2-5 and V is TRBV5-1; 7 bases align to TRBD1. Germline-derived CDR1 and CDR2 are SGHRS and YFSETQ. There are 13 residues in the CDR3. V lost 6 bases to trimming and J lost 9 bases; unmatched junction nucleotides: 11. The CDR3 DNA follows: TGCGCCAGCAACACGGGACAGAGCCTTTCCCAGTACTTC. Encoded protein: CASNTGQSLSQYF.

This CDR3 is CASSLEPGEYEQYF. The CDR3 DNA reads as TGTGCCAGCAGCTTAGAGCCAGGGGAATACGAGCAGTACTTC. The chain recombines TRBV7-9 with TRBJ2-7, with D possibly matching TRBD1 (6 bases). The CDR3 covers 14 residues. The V end lost 1 base, the J end lost 4 bases, and 11 bases lay between the germline ends. Looked up from germline, CDR1 is SEHNR and CDR2 is FQNEAQ (reference sequence). The whole variable domain, remainder taken from reference TRBV7-9 and TRBJ2-7, is DTGVSQNPRHKITKRGQNVTFRCDPISEHNRLYWYRQTLGQGPEFLTYFQNEAQLEKSRLLSDRFSAERPKGSFSTLEIQRTEQGDSAMYLCASSLEPGEYEQYFGPGTRLTVT.

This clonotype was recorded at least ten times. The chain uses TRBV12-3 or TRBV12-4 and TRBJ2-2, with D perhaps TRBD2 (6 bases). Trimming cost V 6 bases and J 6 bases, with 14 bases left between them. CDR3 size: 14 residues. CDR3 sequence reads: CASRWDFPSGELFF. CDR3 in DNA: TGTGCCAGCAGGTGGGACTTCCCATCCGGGGAGCTGTTTTTT.

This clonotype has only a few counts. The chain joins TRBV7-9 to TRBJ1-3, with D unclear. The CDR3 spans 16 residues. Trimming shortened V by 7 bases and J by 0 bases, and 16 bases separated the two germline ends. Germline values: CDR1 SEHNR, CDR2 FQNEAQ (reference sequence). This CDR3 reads CASNTDGTNSGNTIYF. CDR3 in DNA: TGTGCCAGCAACACGGACGGAACTAACTCTGGAAACACCATATATTTT.

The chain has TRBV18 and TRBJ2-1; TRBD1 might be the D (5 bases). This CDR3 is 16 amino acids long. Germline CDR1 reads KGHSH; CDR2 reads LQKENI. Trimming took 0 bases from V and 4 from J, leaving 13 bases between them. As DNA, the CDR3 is TGTGCCAGCTCACCACCGACAGTTGCCTTGTACAATGAGCAGTTCTTC. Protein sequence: CASSPPTVALYNEQFF.

The CDR3, as DNA: TGTGCCAGCTACCCGGGACTATCTTACACCGGGGAGCTGTTTTTT. Translation gives CASYPGLSYTGELFF. The genes are TRBV7-9 and TRBJ2-2; 7 positions match TRBD2. The J segment lost 3 bases and the V segment lost 8 bases, leaving 9 bases of the junction unmatched. CDR1 and CDR2 (germline): SEHNR, FQNEAQ (reference sequence). This CDR3 region has 15 residues. Using reference TRBV7-9 and TRBJ2-2 for the parts outside the CDR3, the full variable domain is DTGVSQNPRHKITKRGQNVTFRCDPISEHNRLYWYRQTLGQGPEFLTYFQNEAQLEKSRLLSDRFSAERPKGSFSTLEIQRTEQGDSAMYLCASYPGLSYTGELFFGEGSRLTVL.

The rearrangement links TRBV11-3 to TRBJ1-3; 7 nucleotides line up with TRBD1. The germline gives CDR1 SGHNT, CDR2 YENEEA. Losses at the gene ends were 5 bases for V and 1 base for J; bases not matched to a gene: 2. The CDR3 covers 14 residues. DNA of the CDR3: TGTGCCAGCAGCAAACAGGGGTCTGGAAACACCATATATTTT. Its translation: CASSKQGSGNTIYF.

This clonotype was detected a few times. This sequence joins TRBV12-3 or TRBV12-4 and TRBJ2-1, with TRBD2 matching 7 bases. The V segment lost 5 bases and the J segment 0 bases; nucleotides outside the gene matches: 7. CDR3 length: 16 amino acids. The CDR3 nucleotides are TGTGCCAGCAGTCGGAAGCGGGGAAGCTCCTACAATGAGCAGTTCTTC. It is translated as CASSRKRGSSYNEQFF.

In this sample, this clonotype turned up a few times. As DNA, the CDR3 is TGTGCCAGCAGTTTAGAACGGGAGGGATTTAACGAGCAGTTCTTC. This codes for CASSLEREGFNEQFF. The rearrangement joins TRBV12-3 or TRBV12-4 to TRBJ2-1, with 8 bases identical to TRBD2. The V segment lost 1 base and the J segment 10 bases; nucleotides outside the gene matches: 9. The CDR3 length is 15 residues.

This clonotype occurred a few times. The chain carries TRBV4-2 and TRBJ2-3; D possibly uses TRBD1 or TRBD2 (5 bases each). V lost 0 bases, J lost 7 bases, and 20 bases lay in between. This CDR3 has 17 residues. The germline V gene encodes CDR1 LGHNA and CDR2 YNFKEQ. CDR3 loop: CASSQEAHTRGLNTQYF. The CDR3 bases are TGTGCCAGCAGCCAAGAGGCCCATACTAGGGGCTTAAATACGCAGTATTTT.

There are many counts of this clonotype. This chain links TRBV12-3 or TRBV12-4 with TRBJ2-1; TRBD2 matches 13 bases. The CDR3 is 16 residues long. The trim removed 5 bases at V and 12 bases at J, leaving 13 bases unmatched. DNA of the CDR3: TGTGCCAGCAGTGTCTCCGGGACTAGCGGGGCGGGGAGGCAGTTCTTC. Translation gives CASSVSGTSGAGRQFF.

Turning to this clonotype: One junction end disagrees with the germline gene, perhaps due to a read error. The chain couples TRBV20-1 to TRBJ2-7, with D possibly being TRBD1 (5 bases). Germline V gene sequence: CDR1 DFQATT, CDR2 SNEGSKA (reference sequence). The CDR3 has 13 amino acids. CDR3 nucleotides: TGCAGTGCTAGAGATGTGACAGCGACGTGGGCTGACTTT. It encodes CSARDVTATWADF.

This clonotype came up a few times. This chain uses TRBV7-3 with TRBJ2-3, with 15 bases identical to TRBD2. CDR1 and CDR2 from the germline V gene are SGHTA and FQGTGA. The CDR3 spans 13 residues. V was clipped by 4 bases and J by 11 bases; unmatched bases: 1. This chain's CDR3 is CASSWTSGREQYF. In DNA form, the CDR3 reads TGTGCCAGCAGCTGGACTAGCGGGAGGGAGCAGTATTTT.

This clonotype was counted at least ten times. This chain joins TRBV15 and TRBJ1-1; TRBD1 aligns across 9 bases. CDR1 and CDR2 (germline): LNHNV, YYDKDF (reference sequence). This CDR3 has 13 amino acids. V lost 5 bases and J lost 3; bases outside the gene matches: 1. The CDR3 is CATSGDRDTEAFF. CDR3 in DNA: TGTGCCACCAGCGGGGACAGGGACACTGAAGCTTTCTTT.

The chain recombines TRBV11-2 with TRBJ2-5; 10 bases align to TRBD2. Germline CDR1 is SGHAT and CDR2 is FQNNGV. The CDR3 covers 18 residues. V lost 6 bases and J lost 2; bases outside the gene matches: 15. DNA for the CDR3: TGTGCCAGCAGTTCTACCGGGACTAGCGCGCCCTTACAAGAGACCCAGTACTTC. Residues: CASSSTGTSAPLQETQYF.

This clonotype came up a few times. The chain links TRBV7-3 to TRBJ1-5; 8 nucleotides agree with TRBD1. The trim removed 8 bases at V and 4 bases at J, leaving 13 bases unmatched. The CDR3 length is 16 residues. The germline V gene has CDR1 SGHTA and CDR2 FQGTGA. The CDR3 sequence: CASDQQVDRVNQPQHF. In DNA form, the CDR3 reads TGTGCCAGCGACCAACAGGTGGACAGGGTTAATCAGCCCCAGCATTTT.

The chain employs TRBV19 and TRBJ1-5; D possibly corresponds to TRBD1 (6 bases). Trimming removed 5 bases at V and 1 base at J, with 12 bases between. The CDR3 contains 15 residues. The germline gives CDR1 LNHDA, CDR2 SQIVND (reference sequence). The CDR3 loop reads CASSLPGQSNQPQHF. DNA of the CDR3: TGTGCCAGTAGTCTGCCCGGACAGAGCAATCAGCCCCAGCATTTT.

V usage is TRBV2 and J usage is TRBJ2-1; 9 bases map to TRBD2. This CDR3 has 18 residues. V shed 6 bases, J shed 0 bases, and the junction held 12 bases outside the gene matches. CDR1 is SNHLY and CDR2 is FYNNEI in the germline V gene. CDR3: CASRHLGLAKSSYNEQFF. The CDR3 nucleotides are TGTGCCAGCAGACACCTGGGACTAGCTAAGAGCTCCTACAATGAGCAGTTCTTC. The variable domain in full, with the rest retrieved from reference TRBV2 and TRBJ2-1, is EPEVTQTPSHQVTQMGQEVILRCVPISNHLYFYWYRQILGQKVEFLVSFYNNEISEKSEIFDDQFSVERPDGSNFTLKIRSTKLEDSAMYFCASRHLGLAKSSYNEQFFGPGTRLTVL.

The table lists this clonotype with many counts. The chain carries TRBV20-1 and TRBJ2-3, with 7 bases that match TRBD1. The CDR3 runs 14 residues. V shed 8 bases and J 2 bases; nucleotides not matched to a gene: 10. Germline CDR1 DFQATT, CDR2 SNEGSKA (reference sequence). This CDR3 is CSTNRGAHTDTQYF. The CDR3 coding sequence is TGCAGTACTAACAGGGGAGCGCACACAGATACGCAGTATTTT.

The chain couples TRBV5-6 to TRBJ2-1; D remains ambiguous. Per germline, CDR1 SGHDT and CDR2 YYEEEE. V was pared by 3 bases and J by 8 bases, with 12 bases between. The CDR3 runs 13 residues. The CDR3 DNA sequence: TGTGCCAGCAGCTCGGGTCTTAACGATGAGCAGTTCTTC. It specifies CASSSGLNDEQFF. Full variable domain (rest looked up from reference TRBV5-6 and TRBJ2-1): DAGVTQSPTHLIKTRGQQVTLRCSPKSGHDTVSWYQQALGQGPQFIFQYYEEEERQRGNFPDRFSGHQFPNYSSELNVNALLLGDSALYLCASSSGLNDEQFFGPGTRLTVL.

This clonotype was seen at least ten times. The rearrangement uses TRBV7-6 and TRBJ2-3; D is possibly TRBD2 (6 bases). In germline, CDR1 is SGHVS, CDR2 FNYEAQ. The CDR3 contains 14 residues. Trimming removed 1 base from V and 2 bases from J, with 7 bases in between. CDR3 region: CASSLERVTDTQYF. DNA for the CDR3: TGTGCCAGCAGCTTAGAGCGGGTCACAGATACGCAGTATTTT. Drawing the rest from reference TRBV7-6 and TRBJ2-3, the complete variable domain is GAGVSQSPRYKVTKRGQDVALRCDPISGHVSLYWYRQALGQGPEFLTYFNYEAQQDKSGLPNDRFSAERPEGSISTLTIQRTEQRDSAMYRCASSLERVTDTQYFGPGTRLTVL.